This T cell receptor beta chain was recorded in a study of blood T cell repertoires in COVID-19. Study overall: Collection of acute and convalescent COVID-19 samples took place in the United States, Italy and Spain. T cells, B-cell-depleted T cells, or PBMCs provided the cDNA or gDNA that served as material.

Germline V CDR1 and CDR2: MNHNY, SVGAGI (reference sequence). CDR3 length: 13 residues. A note on this clone: Germline is not matched at one junction end, which may reflect a read error.

In the original workflow: Nucleated cell number was recorded as an estimate derived from reference gene primer amplification. The data were produced by immunoSEQ multiplex PCR, yet TCRdb's version contains in-frame clones alone and is incomplete. The V and J calls and clone size were taken over from that table, and D and trimming were inferred from the DNA. This table has about 99,000 clones, about 85% appearing once. This chain links TRBV6-6 with TRBJ1-2; D is unclear. The specimen sequenced was peripheral blood. This receptor was taken from a man aged 45 to 65 in a cohort sampled during active COVID-19. CDR3 sequence (DNA): TGTGCCAGCAGTTACTCGAGGCCCACCAACTTTTTCTTC. This encodes CASSYSRPTNFFF.